This T cell receptor (beta chain) was profiled in a study of cytomegalovirus exposure and HLA in healthy donors. Across the study: HLA-typed donors were the source of roughly 85 million unique TCRs held in an early data release. Overall study results and limits: The authors judged a highly shared variant cluster likely a sequencing artifact. Later genetic work tied a missense DCLRE1C variant to beta-chain V and J trimming.

This clone turned up a few times. The antigen is unknown. The CDR3 has 14 amino acids. Germline V gene lookup returns CDR1 SEHNR and CDR2 FQNEAQ (reference sequence). Trimming shortened V by 3 bases and J by 4 bases, and 12 bases separated the two germline ends. A multiplex PCR was run with 60 Vbeta primers and 13 Jbeta primers. Generated by immunoSEQ multiplex PCR, the TCRdb table keeps only in-frame clones and is missing some. Seen here are around 120,000 clones, roughly 80% observed once, and the top ten hold approximately 4%. Healthy bone marrow donors formed the donor group. This clonotype was sampled from a woman aged 40 to 55 in good health and CMV-seronegative. Sequencing was done on a sample of PBMCs. The chain links TRBV7-9 to TRBJ1-2; no firm D call. The CDR3 protein is CASSFGGSGYGYTF. In nucleotides, the CDR3 is TGTGCCAGCAGCTTCGGCGGTAGCGGCTATGGCTACACCTTC.